These T cell receptor beta chains were read from a single sample in a study of blood T cell repertoires in COVID-19. The table came from immunoSEQ multiplex PCR; TCRdb's copy has only in-frame clones and leaves some out. The table lists 120,000 to 150,000 clones, 75% to 90% of them singletons, with roughly 3.8% in the top ten. Material: PBMCs or T cells enriched from blood (not recorded which). The receptors were gathered from a man aged 50 or older in a cohort exposed to, infected with or recovered from COVID-19 (not recorded which). Both conserved end residues are part of each CDR3. A D gene is named only where the DNA matches it firmly. The listing skips clone size in some rows; elsewhere it reads once, few, many or a size class.

clone_size j_call d_call cdr3_length v_call cdr3_nt cdr3_aa
NA TRBJ2-5 NA 13 TRBV3-1/TRBV3-2 TGTGCCAGCAGGGGGAGCCTACAAGAGACCCAGTACTTC CASRGSLQETQYF
once TRBJ2-2 NA 13 TRBV28 TGTGCCAGCAGTTTGGAGGGCACCGGGGAGCTGTTTTTT CASSLEGTGELFF
few TRBJ1-5 NA 16 TRBV28 TGTGCCAGCAGTCCAGGCCGGGACAAGACACATCAGCCCCAGCATTTT CASSPGRDKTHQPQHF
few TRBJ1-1 TRBD1 12 TRBV29-1 TGCAGCGTTGACCGGACAGGAGCTGAAGCTTTCTTT CSVDRTGAEAFF
NA TRBJ1-6 NA 16 TRBV7-9 TGTGCCAGCAGCTCAGACATTTACTCCTATAATTCACCCCTCCACTTT CASSSDIYSYNSPLHF
NA TRBJ2-3 TRBD2 15 TRBV7-2 TGTGCCAGCAGCTTCCCGAGCGGGAGTACAGATACGCAGTATTTT CASSFPSGSTDTQYF
NA TRBJ2-1 NA 12 TRBV11-2 TGTGCCAGCAGCTTAGGCAGGGCCGAGCAGTTCTTC CASSLGRAEQFF
NA TRBJ1-4 NA 15 TRBV6-6 TGTGCCAGCAGTACGACAGGACCTCTAGGGGAAAAACTGTTTTTT CASSTTGPLGEKLFF
NA TRBJ1-1 NA 13 TRBV20-1 TGCAGTGCTAGTTCCCCAGGGAACACTGAAGCTTTCTTT CSASSPGNTEAFF
NA TRBJ2-3 NA 11 TRBV2 TGTGCCAGCAGTTTCTCAGATACGCAGTATTTT CASSFSDTQYF
NA TRBJ1-4 NA 15 TRBV6-1 TGTGCCAGCAGCGGGAGACAGACAACTAATGAAAAACTGTTTTTT CASSGRQTTNEKLFF
NA TRBJ2-3 TRBD2 14 TRBV27 TGTGCCAGCAGGGGACTAGCGCGCACAGATACGCAGTATTTT CASRGLARTDTQYF
once TRBJ1-2 TRBD1 15 TRBV14 TGTGCCAGCAGCCAATCGATGACAGGGGGCGATGGCTACACCTTC CASSQSMTGGDGYTF
NA TRBJ2-3 NA 12 TRBV3-1/TRBV3-2 TGTGCCAGCAGCCAAGGACTAGGAACGCAGTATTTT CASSQGLGTQYF
NA TRBJ1-2 NA 16 TRBV7-6 TGTGCCAGCAGCCCAGGATTCGGGGAGATGGGCTATGGCTACACCTTC CASSPGFGEMGYGYTF
NA TRBJ2-3 TRBD1 14 TRBV28 TGTGCCAGCAGTCAACAGGGGAGCACAGATACGCAGTATTTT CASSQQGSTDTQYF
once TRBJ2-3 TRBD1 15 TRBV11-2 TGTGCCAGCAGGATCGACAGGGGAGGAGCAGATACGCAGTATTTT CASRIDRGGADTQYF